This TCR beta chain was captured in a study of beta chain features in type 1 diabetes. Trimming took 4 bases from V and 4 from J, leaving 16 bases between them. Germline V gene data show CDR1 as LNHDA and CDR2 as SQIVND (reference sequence). This CDR3 has 15 residues. Since all of the isolated RNA was reverse transcribed, expressed TCRB transcripts were what got sequenced. The table came from immunoSEQ multiplex PCR; TCRdb's copy has only in-frame clones and leaves some out. There are 240,000 or so clones in the sample; around 65% occur only once, and approximately 0.05% lies in the top ten. The origin of this receptor is a man aged 25 to 40 in good health. The chain carries TRBV19 and TRBJ1-1; D gene uncertain. Sequencing input: naive CD4+ T cells from blood. CDR3 sequence reads: CASSSEVLGGTEAFF. The CDR3 bases are TGTGCCAGTAGTAGTGAAGTCTTAGGAGGCACTGAAGCTTTCTTT.